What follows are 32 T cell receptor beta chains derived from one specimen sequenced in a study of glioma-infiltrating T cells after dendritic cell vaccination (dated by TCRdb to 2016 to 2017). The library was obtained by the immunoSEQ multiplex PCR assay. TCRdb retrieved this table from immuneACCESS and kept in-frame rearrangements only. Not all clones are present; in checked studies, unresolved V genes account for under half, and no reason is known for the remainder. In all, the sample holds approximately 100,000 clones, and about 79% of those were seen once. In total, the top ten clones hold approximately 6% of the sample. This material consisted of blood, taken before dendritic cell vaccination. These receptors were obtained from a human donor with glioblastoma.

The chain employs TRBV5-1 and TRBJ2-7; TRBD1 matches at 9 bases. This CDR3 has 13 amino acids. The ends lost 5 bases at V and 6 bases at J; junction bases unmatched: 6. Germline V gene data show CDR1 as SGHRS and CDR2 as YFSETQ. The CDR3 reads CASRGGTGPEQYF. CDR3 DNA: TGCGCCAGCAGGGGCGGGACAGGGCCCGAGCAGTACTTC.

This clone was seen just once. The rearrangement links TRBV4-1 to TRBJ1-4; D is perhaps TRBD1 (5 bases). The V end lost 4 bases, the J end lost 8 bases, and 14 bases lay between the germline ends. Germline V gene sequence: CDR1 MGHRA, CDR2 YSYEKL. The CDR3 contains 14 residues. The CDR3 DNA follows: TGCGCCAGCAGCCTTGACAGTACTCGGGAAAAACTGTTTTTT. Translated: CASSLDSTREKLFF.

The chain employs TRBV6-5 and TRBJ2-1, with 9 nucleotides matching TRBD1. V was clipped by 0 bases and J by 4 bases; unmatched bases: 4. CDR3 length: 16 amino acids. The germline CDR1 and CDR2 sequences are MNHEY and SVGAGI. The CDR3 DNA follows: TGTGCCAGCAGTTACTCCGGGACAGGGAGTTACAATGAGCAGTTCTTC. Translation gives CASSYSGTGSYNEQFF.

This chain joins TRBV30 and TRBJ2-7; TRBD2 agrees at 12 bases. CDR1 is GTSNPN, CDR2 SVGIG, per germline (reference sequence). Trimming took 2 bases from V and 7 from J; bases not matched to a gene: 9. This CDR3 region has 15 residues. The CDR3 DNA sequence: TGTGCCTGGAGTCGTATGCTAGCGGGAGGGCTTGAGCAGTACTTC. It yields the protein CAWSRMLAGGLEQYF.

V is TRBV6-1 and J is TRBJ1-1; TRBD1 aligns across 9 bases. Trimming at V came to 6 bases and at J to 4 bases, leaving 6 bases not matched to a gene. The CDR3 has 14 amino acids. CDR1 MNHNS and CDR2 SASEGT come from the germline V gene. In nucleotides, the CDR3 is TGTGCCAGCAGATTGGACAGGGGAGGCACTGAAGCTTTCTTT. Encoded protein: CASRLDRGGTEAFF.

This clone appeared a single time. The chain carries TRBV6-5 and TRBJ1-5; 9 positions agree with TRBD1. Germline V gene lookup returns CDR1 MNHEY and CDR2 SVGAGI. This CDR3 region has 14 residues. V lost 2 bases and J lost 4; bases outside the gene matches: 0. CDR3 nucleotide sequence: TGTGCCAGCAGTTACGGACAGGGGAATCAGCCCCAGCATTTT. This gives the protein CASSYGQGNQPQHF.

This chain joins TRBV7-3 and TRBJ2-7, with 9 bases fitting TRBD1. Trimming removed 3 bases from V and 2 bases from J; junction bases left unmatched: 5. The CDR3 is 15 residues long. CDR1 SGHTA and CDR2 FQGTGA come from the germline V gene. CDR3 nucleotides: TGTGCCAGCAGCTTGGTGGGACAGGGACCCTACGAGCAGTACTTC. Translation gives CASSLVGQGPYEQYF.

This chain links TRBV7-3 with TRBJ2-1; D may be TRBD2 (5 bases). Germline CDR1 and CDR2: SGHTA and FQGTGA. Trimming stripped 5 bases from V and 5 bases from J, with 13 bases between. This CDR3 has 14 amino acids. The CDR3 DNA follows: TGTGCCAGCAGCCTAGCAGGTCCCCACAATGAGCAGTTCTTC. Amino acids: CASSLAGPHNEQFF.

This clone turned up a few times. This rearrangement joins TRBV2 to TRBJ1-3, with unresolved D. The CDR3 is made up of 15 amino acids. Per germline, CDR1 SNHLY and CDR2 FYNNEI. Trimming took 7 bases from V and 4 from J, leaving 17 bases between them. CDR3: CASKYEGIPGNTIYF. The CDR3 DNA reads TGTGCCAGCAAATATGAGGGAATCCCCGGAAACACCATATATTTT.

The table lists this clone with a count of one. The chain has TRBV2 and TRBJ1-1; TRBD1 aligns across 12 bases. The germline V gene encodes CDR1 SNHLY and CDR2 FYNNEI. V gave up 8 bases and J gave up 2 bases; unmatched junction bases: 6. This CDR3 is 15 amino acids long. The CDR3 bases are TGTGCCAGCCGTGCGGGACAGGGGGCAAACACTGAAGCTTTCTTT. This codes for CASRAGQGANTEAFF.

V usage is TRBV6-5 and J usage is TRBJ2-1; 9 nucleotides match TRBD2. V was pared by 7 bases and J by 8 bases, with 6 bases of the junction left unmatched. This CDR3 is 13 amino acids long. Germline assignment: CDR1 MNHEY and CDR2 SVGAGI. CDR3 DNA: TGTGCCAGCACCTTAGCGGGAGCGGATGAGCAGTTCTTC. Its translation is CASTLAGADEQFF.

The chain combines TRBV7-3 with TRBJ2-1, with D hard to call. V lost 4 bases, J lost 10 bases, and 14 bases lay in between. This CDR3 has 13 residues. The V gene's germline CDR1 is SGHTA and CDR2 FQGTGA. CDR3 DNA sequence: TGTGCCAGCAGCTCCGTAGGAGAAGGCGAGCAGTTCTTC. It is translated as CASSSVGEGEQFF.

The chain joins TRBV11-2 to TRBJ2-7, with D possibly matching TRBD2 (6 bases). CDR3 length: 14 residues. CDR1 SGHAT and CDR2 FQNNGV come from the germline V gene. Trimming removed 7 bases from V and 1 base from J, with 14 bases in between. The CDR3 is CASKERVTSYEQYF. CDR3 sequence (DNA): TGTGCCAGCAAAGAGCGGGTGACATCCTACGAGCAGTACTTC.

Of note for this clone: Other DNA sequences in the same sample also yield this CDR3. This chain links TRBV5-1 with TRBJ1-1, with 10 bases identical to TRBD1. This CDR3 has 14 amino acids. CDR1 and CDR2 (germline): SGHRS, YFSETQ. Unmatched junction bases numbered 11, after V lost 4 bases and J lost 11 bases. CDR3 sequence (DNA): TGCGCCAGCAGCCCCGGGGACAGGGGAGTCGACGCTTTCTTT. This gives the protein CASSPGDRGVDAFF.

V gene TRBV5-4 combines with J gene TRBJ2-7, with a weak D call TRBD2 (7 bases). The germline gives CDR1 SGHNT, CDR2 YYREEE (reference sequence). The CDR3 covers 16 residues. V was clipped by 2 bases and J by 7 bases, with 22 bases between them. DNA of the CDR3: TGTGCCAGCAGCTTAGGGGGTGCTAGCGGCTCTCAGGAGCAGTACTTC. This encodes CASSLGGASGSQEQYF.

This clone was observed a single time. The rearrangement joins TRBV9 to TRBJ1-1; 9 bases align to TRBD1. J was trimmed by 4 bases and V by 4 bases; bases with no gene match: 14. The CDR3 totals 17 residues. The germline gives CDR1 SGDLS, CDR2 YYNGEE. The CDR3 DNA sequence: TGTGCCAGCAGCTCAAGAACCGGGACAGGGATCGGCACTGAAGCTTTCTTT. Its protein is CASSSRTGTGIGTEAFF.

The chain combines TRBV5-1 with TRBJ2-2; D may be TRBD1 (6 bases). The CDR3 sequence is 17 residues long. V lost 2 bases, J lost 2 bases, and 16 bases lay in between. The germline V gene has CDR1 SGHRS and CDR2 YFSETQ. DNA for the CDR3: TGCGCCAGCAGCTTTATTGGCCGGACAGACAACACCGGGGAGCTGTTTTTT. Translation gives CASSFIGRTDNTGELFF.

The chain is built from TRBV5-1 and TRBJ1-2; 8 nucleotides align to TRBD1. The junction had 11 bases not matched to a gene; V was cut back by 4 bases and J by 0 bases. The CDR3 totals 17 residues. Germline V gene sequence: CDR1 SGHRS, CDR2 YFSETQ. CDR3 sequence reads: CASSPQQGVLANYGYTF. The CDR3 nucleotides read TGCGCCAGCAGCCCTCAACAGGGGGTATTAGCTAACTATGGCTACACCTTC.

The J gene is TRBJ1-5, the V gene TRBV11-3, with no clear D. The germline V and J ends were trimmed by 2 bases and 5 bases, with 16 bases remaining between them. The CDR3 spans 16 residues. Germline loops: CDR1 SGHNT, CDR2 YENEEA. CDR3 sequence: CASSLIKPYRDQPQHF. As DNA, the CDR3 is TGTGCCAGCAGCTTAATCAAACCTTACCGGGATCAGCCCCAGCATTTT.

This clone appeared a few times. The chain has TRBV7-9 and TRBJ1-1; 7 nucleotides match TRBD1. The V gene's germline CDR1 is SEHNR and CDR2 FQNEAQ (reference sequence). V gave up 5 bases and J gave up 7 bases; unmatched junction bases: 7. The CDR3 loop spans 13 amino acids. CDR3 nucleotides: TGTGCCAGCAGCCGGGACAGAGTCTATGAAGCTTTCTTT. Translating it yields CASSRDRVYEAFF.

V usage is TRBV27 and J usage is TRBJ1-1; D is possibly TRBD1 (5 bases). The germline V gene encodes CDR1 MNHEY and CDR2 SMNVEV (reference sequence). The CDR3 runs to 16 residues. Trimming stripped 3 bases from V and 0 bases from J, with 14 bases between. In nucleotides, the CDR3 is TGTGCCAGCAGTTTGGGGAGGGGAGGCATGAACACTGAAGCTTTCTTT. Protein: CASSLGRGGMNTEAFF.

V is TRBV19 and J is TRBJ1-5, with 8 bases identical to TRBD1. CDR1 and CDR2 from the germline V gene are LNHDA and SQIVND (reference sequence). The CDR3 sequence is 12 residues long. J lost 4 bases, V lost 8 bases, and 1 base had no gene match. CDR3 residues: CASDRGNQPQHF. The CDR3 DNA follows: TGTGCCAGTGACAGGGGAAATCAGCCCCAGCATTTT.

CDR3: CASRGTGTYGYTF. In nucleotides, the CDR3 is TGTGCCAGCAGGGGCACAGGAACCTATGGCTACACCTTC. The chain combines TRBV7-9 with TRBJ1-2; D possibly corresponds to TRBD1 (5 bases). The germline V gene encodes CDR1 SEHNR and CDR2 FQNEAQ (reference sequence). V dropped 6 bases and J dropped 4 bases, with 12 bases sitting between them. The CDR3 has 13 amino acids.

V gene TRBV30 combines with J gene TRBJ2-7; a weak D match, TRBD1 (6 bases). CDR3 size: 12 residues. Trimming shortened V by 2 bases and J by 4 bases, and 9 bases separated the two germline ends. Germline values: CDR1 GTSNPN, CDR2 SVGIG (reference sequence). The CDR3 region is CAWSLDRYEQYF. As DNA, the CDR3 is TGTGCCTGGAGTTTGGACAGATACGAGCAGTACTTC.

The CDR3 nucleotides are TGTGCCAGCAGCTGGGGTGGGACTAGCGGGACTGAGCAGTTCTTC. It specifies CASSWGGTSGTEQFF. The V gene is TRBV7-6, the J gene TRBJ2-1; 13 nucleotides line up with TRBD2. Per the germline V gene, CDR1 is SGHVS and CDR2 is FNYEAQ. This CDR3 has 15 amino acids. Germline trimming cut 4 bases from V and 9 bases from J; bases unmatched to any gene: 6. Full variable domain (remainder filled in from reference TRBV7-6 and TRBJ2-1): GAGVSQSPRYKVTKRGQDVALRCDPISGHVSLYWYRQALGQGPEFLTYFNYEAQQDKSGLPNDRFSAERPEGSISTLTIQRTEQRDSAMYRCASSWGGTSGTEQFFGPGTRLTVL.

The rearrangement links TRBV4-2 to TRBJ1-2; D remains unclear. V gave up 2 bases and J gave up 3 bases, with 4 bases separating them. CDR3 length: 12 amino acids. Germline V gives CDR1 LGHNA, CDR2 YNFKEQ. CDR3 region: CASSQTDYGYTF. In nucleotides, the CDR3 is TGTGCCAGCAGCCAAACGGACTATGGCTACACCTTC.

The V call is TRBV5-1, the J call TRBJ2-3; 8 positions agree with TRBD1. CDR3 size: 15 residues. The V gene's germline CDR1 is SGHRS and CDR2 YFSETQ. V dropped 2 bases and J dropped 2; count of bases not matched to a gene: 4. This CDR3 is CASSFQGAPTDTQYF. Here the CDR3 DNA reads TGCGCCAGCAGCTTTCAGGGGGCGCCCACAGATACGCAGTATTTT.

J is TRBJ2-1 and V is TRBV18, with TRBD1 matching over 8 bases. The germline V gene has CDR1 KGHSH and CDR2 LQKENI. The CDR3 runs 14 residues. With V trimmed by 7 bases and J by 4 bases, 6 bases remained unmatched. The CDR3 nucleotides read TGTGCCAGCTTACCGGGACAGGATTACAATGAGCAGTTCTTC. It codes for CASLPGQDYNEQFF.

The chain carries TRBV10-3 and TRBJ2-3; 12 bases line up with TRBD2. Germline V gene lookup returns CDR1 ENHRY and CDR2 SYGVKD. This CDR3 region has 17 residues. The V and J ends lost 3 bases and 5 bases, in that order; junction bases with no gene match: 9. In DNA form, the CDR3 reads TGTGCCATCAGTGATTCGTCTAGCGGGGGGGCAAGAGATACGCAGTATTTT. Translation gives CAISDSSSGGARDTQYF.

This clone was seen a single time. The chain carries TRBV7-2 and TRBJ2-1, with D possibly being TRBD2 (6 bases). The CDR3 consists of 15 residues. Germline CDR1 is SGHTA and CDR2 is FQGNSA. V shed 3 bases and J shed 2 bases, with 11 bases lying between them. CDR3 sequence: CASSFLADPYNEQFF. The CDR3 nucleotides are TGTGCCAGCAGCTTCTTAGCGGACCCCTACAATGAGCAGTTCTTC.

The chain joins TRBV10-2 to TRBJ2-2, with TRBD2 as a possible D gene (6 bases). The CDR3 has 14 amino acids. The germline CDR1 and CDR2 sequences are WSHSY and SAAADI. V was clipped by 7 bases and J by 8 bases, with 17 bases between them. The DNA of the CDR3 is TGCGCCAGCACAAAGGGACTGCCCTTTGGGGAGCTGTTTTTT. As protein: CASTKGLPFGELFF.

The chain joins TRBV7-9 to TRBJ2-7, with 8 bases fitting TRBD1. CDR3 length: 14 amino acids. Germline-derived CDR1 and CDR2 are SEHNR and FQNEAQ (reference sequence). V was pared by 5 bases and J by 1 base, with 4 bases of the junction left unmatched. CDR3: CASSNQGASYEQYF. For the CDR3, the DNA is TGTGCCAGCAGCAACCAGGGGGCATCCTACGAGCAGTACTTC.